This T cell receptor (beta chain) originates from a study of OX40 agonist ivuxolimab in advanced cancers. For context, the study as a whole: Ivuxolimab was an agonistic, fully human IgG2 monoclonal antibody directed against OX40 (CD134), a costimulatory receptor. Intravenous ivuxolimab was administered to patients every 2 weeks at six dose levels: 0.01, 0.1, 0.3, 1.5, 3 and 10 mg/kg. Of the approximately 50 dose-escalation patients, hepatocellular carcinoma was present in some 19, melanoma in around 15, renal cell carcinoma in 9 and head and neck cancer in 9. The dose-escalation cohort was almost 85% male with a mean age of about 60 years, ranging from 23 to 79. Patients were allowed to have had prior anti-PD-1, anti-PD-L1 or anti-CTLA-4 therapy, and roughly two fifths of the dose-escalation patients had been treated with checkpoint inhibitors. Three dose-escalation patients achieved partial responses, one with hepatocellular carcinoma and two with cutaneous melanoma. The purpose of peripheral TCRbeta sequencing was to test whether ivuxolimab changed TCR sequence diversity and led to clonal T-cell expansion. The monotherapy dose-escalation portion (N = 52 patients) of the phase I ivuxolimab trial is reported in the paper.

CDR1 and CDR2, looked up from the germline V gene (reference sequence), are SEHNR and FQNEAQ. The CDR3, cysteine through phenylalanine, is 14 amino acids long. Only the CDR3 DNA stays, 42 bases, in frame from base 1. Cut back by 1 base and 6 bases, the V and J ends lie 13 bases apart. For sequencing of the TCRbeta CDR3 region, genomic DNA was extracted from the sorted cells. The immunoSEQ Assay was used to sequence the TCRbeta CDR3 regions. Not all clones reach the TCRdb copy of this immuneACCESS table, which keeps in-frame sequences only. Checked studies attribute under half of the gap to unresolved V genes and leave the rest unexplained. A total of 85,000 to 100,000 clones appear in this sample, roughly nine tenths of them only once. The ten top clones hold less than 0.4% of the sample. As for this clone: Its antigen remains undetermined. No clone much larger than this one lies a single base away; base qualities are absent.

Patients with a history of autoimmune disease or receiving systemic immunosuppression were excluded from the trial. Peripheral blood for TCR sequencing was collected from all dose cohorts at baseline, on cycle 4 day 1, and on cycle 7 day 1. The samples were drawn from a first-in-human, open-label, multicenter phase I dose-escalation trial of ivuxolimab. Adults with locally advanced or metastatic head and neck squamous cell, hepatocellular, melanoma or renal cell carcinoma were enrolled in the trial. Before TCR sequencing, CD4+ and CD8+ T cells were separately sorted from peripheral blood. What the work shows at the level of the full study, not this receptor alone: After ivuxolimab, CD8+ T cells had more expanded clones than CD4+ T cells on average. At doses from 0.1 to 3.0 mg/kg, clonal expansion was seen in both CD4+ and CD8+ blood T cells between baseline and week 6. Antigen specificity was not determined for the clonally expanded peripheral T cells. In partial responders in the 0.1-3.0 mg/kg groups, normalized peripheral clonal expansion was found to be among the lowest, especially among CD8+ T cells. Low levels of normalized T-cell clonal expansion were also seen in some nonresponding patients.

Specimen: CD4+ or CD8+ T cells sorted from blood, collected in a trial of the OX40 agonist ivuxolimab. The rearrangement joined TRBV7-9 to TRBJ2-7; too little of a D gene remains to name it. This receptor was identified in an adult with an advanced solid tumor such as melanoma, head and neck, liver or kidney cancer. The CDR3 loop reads CASSLGGSLPEQYF. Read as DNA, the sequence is TGTGCCAGCAGCTTAGGGGGTTCTCTGCCCGAGCAGTACTTC.